This is a list of T cell receptor beta chains from one sample in a study of early T cells in non-severe SARS-CoV-2 infection. TCRdb re-called the 5' RACE reads through MiXCR, storing one row per CDR3 protein. The sample shows tens of thousands of distinct CDR3 sequences, approximately 5.8% of them seen only once. Input material: whole blood. These receptors were obtained from an adult who was a healthcare worker with PCR-confirmed SARS-CoV-2 infection or an uninfected control (not recorded which). Both conserved end residues are part of each CDR3. Fields, in order: J gene, clone size, D gene, V gene, CDR3 DNA, CDR3 protein. D genes are given only for firm matches. Clone size is stated in some rows and not others, as once, few, many or a class when expanded.

>TRBJ1-1|many|-|TRBV12-3/TRBV12-4
TGTGCCAGCAGCCTTGGGACGCGGAACACTGAAGCTTTCTTT
CASSLGTRNTEAFF
>TRBJ2-1|many|-|TRBV19
TGTGCCAGTACCCAAAGCAGTGGATCCTACAATGAGCAGTTCTTC
CASTQSSGSYNEQFF
>TRBJ1-3|many|TRBD1|TRBV29-1
TGCAGCATCCGGACAGGATCTGGAAACACCATATATTTT
CSIRTGSGNTIYF
>TRBJ2-1|many|-|TRBV19
TGTGCCAGTAGTATAGGACAGGCACTATACGATGAGCAGTTCTTC
CASSIGQALYDEQFF
>TRBJ1-2|many|-|TRBV10-3
TGTGCCATCAGTGTCGGCCGAAACTATGGCTACACCTTC
CAISVGRNYGYTF
>TRBJ2-1|many|-|TRBV20-1
TGCAGTGCCGGAACCTTCAGGGCAAATGAGCAGTTCTTC
CSAGTFRANEQFF
>TRBJ1-5|many|-|TRBV12-3/TRBV12-4
TGTGCCAGCAGTCCGCCGGGGATAAGCAATCAGCCCCAGCATTTT
CASSPPGISNQPQHF
>TRBJ1-1|few|TRBD1|TRBV14
TGTGCCAGCAGCCCCGACAGGGGGAGGGGAGCTTTCTTT
CASSPDRGRGAFF
>TRBJ2-3|many|-|TRBV20-1
TGCAGTGCTAGAGGGGCCCAGGGGAACGCAGATACGCAGTATTTT
CSARGAQGNADTQYF
>TRBJ2-3|many|-|TRBV6-5
TGTGCCAGCAGTTTTCTGGGGGCATTGACAGATACGCAGTATTTT
CASSFLGALTDTQYF
>TRBJ2-2|many|-|TRBV7-8
TGTGCCAGCAGCTCCGCCCAGAGGGGCACCGGGGAGCTGTTTTTT
CASSSAQRGTGELFF
>TRBJ2-5|many|-|TRBV12-3/TRBV12-4
TGTGCCAGCTCTCGACAATCCAGGACCCAGTACTTC
CASSRQSRTQYF
>TRBJ2-3|many|TRBD2|TRBV20-1
TGCAGTGCCCCCCCTCCGGGACTAGCGGGACCCGAACATACGCAGTATTTT
CSAPPPGLAGPEHTQYF
>TRBJ2-3|-|TRBD2|TRBV3-1
TGTGCCAGCAACCAGCCTAGCGGGGGGACAGATACGCAGTATTTT
CASNQPSGGTDTQYF